This T cell receptor (beta chain) was profiled in a study of blood T cell repertoires in COVID-19. Study-level background: Sample material is recorded as cDNA or gDNA derived from T cells, B-cell-depleted T cells, or PBMCs.

V was clipped by 2 bases and J by 0 bases, with 8 bases between them. The CDR3 has 15 amino acids. Germline-derived CDR1 and CDR2 are SGHTA and FQGTGA. Authors' data handling: Nucleated cell number was recorded as an estimate derived from reference gene primer amplification. Data came from immunoSEQ multiplex PCR; TCRdb stores just in-frame clones and leaves some out. The D gene and trimming were derived from the DNA, and the V and J assignments and clone size from that table. Here the sample spans roughly 80,000 clones, more than 60% being singletons. Sequenced material: peripheral blood. The TCR sequence derives from a human donor in a cohort sampled during active COVID-19. This sequence joins TRBV7-3 and TRBJ2-1; D ambiguous. The chain's CDR3 is CASSLSGDSYNEQFF. CDR3 in DNA: TGTGCCAGCAGCTTATCCGGTGACTCCTACAATGAGCAGTTCTTC.